These 27 T cell receptor beta chains share one sample of origin, sequenced in a study of blood T cell repertoires in COVID-19. The data were produced by immunoSEQ multiplex PCR, yet TCRdb's version contains in-frame clones alone and is incomplete. The data contain 120,000 to 150,000 clones, about 91% of them singletons. The sequenced sample was peripheral blood. These receptors were taken from a woman between 45 and 60 years old with acute or convalescent COVID-19.

V is TRBV11-2 and J is TRBJ1-3; D is uncertain. CDR3 length: 17 residues. Germline CDR1 reads SGHAT; CDR2 reads FQNNGV. Trimming took off 0 bases at V and 3 bases at J, with 15 bases between the two ends. The CDR3 DNA reads as TGTGCCAGCAGCTTAGACCCCCTGGAGGGTTTTGGAAACACCATATATTTT. This gives the protein CASSLDPLEGFGNTIYF. The full variable domain, in which reference TRBV11-2 and TRBJ1-3 provide the parts outside the CDR3, is EAGVAQSPRYKIIEKRQSVAFWCNPISGHATLYWYQQILGQGPKLLIQFQNNGVVDDSQLPKDRFSAERLKGVDSTLKIQPAKLEDSAVYLCASSLDPLEGFGNTIYFGEGSWLTVV.

The CDR3 region has the DNA TGTGCCAGCAGCCAAGGCAGGGGGGCTGAAGCTTTCTTT. Its protein product is CASSQGRGAEAFF. The V gene is TRBV3-1 (or the pseudogene TRBV3-2), the J gene TRBJ1-1, with TRBD1 matching 7 bases. J gave up 6 bases and V 1 base, and 2 bases lay outside the gene matches. The CDR3 is 13 residues long. Germline V gene data show CDR1 as LGHDT and CDR2 as YNNKEL (reference sequence).

The CDR3 coding sequence is TGCAGCGTTGAAGGTCACAGGGCCCTTCTGTCCTACAATGAGCAGTTCTTC. This gives the protein CSVEGHRALLSYNEQFF. V usage is TRBV29-1 and J usage is TRBJ2-1; a possible D gene is TRBD1 (6 bases). Germline loops: CDR1 SQVTM, CDR2 ANQGSEA. The CDR3 consists of 17 residues. V lost 1 base, J lost 1 base, and 17 bases lay in between.

The table lists this clone with a count of one. The chain links TRBV15 to TRBJ2-3; D is unresolved. V lost 5 bases and J lost 8, with 17 bases in between. The germline CDR1 and CDR2 sequences are LNHNV and YYDKDF (reference sequence). This CDR3 is built from 14 residues. The DNA of the CDR3 is TGTGCCACCAGCGCGACTGATGAACCGGGTACGCAGTATTTT. Protein sequence: CATSATDEPGTQYF.

The rearrangement uses TRBV11-3 and TRBJ2-1, with a tentative D call TRBD2 (6 bases). Trimming removed 3 bases from V and 4 bases from J, with 13 bases in between. The CDR3 length is 15 residues. Germline CDR1 reads SGHNT; CDR2 reads YENEEA. Here the CDR3 reads CASSLGGMAYNEQFF. The CDR3 nucleotides are TGTGCCAGCAGCTTGGGCGGGATGGCTTACAATGAGCAGTTCTTC.

V gene TRBV5-5 combines with J gene TRBJ2-2, with a possible D match to TRBD1 (7 bases). CDR3 size: 16 residues. V was cut by 3 bases and J by 3 bases, with 15 bases left in between. CDR1 SGHKS and CDR2 YYEKEE come from the germline V gene (reference sequence). The CDR3 region is CASSWGDRTDTGELFF. CDR3 nucleotide sequence: TGTGCCAGCAGCTGGGGGGACAGAACCGACACCGGGGAGCTGTTTTTT.

This chain joins TRBV6-6 and TRBJ2-7; TRBD1 aligns across 8 bases. This CDR3 contains 15 residues. Per the germline V gene, CDR1 is MNHNY and CDR2 is SVGAGI (reference sequence). V trimming: 2 bases; J trimming: 4 bases; junction bases outside the gene matches: 7. The CDR3 coding sequence is TGTGCCAGCAGTTACCGCAGGGGGCTGGTTTACGAGCAGTACTTC. Encoded protein: CASSYRRGLVYEQYF.

This clone occurred once. The CDR3 DNA reads TGCGCCAGCAGCTTGGACTCAGGGGTTTCCCTTGGCTACACCTTC. This gives the protein CASSLDSGVSLGYTF. The chain uses TRBV5-1 and TRBJ1-2; D is possibly TRBD1 (6 bases). Per the germline V gene, CDR1 is SGHRS and CDR2 is YFSETQ. The V and J ends lost 0 bases and 7 bases respectively, with 16 bases between them. This CDR3 has 15 residues. The entire variable domain, with the rest obtained from reference TRBV5-1 and TRBJ1-2, is as follows: KAGVTQTPRYLIKTRGQQVTLSCSPISGHRSVSWYQQTPGQGLQFLFEYFSETQRNKGNFPGRFSGRQFSNSRSEMNVSTLELGDSALYLCASSLDSGVSLGYTFGSGTRLTVV.

For the CDR3, the DNA is TGCGCCAGCAGTGGGGCAGGGGGCGCGAACGGGGAGCTGTTTTTT. Protein: CASSGAGGANGELFF. The chain links TRBV10-2 to TRBJ2-2; 8 bases align to TRBD1. V shed 4 bases, J shed 7 bases, and the junction held 8 bases outside the gene matches. Germline CDR1 and CDR2: WSHSY and SAAADI. The CDR3 length is 15 residues.

The sample holds one count of this clone. This chain links TRBV15 with TRBJ2-1, with TRBD2 as a possible D gene (5 bases). This CDR3 comprises 14 residues. The ends were cut back, 3 bases at V and 8 bases at J, with 14 bases in the middle. Per the germline V gene, CDR1 is LNHNV and CDR2 is YYDKDF (reference sequence). CDR3 region: CATSRRVPWDEQFF. The CDR3 coding sequence is TGTGCCACCAGCAGGCGGGTACCGTGGGATGAGCAGTTCTTC.

This chain connects TRBV30 to TRBJ1-2; 7 positions agree with TRBD1. The CDR3 spans 14 residues. Unmatched junction bases numbered 7, after V lost 1 base and J lost 5 bases. The germline V gene has CDR1 GTSNPN and CDR2 SVGIG (reference sequence). This CDR3 is CAWSDRQGKYGYTF. The CDR3 DNA follows: TGTGCCTGGAGTGACCGACAGGGCAAGTATGGCTACACCTTC.

The chain is built from TRBV19 and TRBJ1-1, with a tentative D call TRBD1 (6 bases). V was cut by 6 bases and J by 3 bases, with 8 bases left in between. Germline values: CDR1 LNHDA, CDR2 SQIVND (reference sequence). The CDR3 totals 12 residues. CDR3 nucleotide sequence: TGTGCCAGTAGGGACAGCTACACTGAAGCTTTCTTT. It is translated as CASRDSYTEAFF.

V is TRBV28 and J is TRBJ1-1, with 7 bases lining up with TRBD1. V dropped 5 bases and J dropped 6; count of bases not matched to a gene: 12. This CDR3 comprises 15 residues. Germline CDR1 is MDHEN and CDR2 is SYDVKM. Here the CDR3 reads CASSPLTTGAAEAFF. CDR3 nucleotide sequence: TGTGCCAGCAGTCCTCTAACCACAGGGGCGGCTGAAGCTTTCTTT.

The rearrangement links TRBV19 to TRBJ2-2; 15 bases line up with TRBD2. CDR3 length: 17 residues. V lost 5 bases, J lost 2 bases, and 3 bases stayed unmatched. Per the germline V gene, CDR1 is LNHDA and CDR2 is SQIVND (reference sequence). In nucleotides, the CDR3 is TGTGCCAGTAGTGCGGGACTAGCGGGGGGAAACACCGGGGAGCTGTTTTTT. This translates into CASSAGLAGGNTGELFF.

CDR3 nucleotides: TGCGCCAGCAGCTTGCCCAGCGGGGGAAACACAGATACGCAGTATTTT. This sequence encodes CASSLPSGGNTDTQYF. The chain links TRBV5-1 to TRBJ2-3, with 8 bases lining up with TRBD2. The CDR3 spans 16 residues. With 1 base clipped from V and 2 bases from J, the junction kept 6 bases outside the gene matches. Germline V lookup: CDR1 SGHRS, CDR2 YFSETQ.

V usage is TRBV3-1 (or the pseudogene TRBV3-2) and J usage is TRBJ1-2; TRBD1 agrees at 8 bases. Germline trimming cut 0 bases from V and 3 bases from J; bases unmatched to any gene: 3. Germline loops: CDR1 LGHDT, CDR2 YNNKEL (reference sequence). The CDR3 covers 15 residues. The CDR3 DNA is TGTGCCAGCAGCCAAGATGGGGACAGGTACTATGGCTACACCTTC. Translation: CASSQDGDRYYGYTF.

This chain links TRBV20-1 with TRBJ2-7; D uncertain. Germline V gives CDR1 DFQATT, CDR2 SNEGSKA (reference sequence). This CDR3 is built from 11 residues. The V and J ends lost 4 bases and 4 bases respectively, with 8 bases between them. The DNA of the CDR3 is TGCAGTGCTATTTCCCCTTACGAGCAGTACTTC. It codes for CSAISPYEQYF.

This clone was recorded once. The chain employs TRBV2 and TRBJ2-3; possibly TRBD1 for D (6 bases). Trimming removed 7 bases from V and 0 bases from J, with 20 bases in between. There are 17 residues in the CDR3. Germline V gives CDR1 SNHLY, CDR2 FYNNEI. The CDR3 is CASIRRSNRVSTDTQYF. In DNA, the CDR3 is TGTGCCAGCATTCGGCGCTCCAACAGGGTGAGCACAGATACGCAGTATTTT.

The rearrangement links TRBV27 to TRBJ1-2; the match to TRBD1 covers 11 bases. After removal of 4 bases from V and 6 bases from J, the junction contained 7 bases not matched to a gene. Germline V gives CDR1 MNHEY, CDR2 SMNVEV (reference sequence). CDR3 size: 15 residues. The CDR3 loop reads CASSSGQGAFNGYTF. The CDR3 nucleotides read TGTGCCAGCAGTTCCGGACAGGGGGCCTTTAATGGCTACACCTTC.

V and J are TRBV3-1 (or the pseudogene TRBV3-2) and TRBJ2-2, with a tentative D call TRBD2 (6 bases). V dropped 1 base and J dropped 2 bases, with 14 bases sitting between them. The CDR3 is made up of 17 amino acids. CDR1 is LGHDT and CDR2 is YNNKEL in the germline V gene (reference sequence). The CDR3: CASSQASAPPNTGELFF. CDR3 nucleotide sequence: TGTGCCAGCAGCCAAGCTAGCGCACCCCCTAACACCGGGGAGCTGTTTTTT.

This clone occurred once. The chain uses TRBV7-9 and TRBJ1-2, with D unclear. Trimming pared 2 bases from V and 0 bases from J, leaving 16 bases between. From germline, CDR1 is SEHNR and CDR2 FQNEAQ (reference sequence). This CDR3 comprises 17 residues. The CDR3 nucleotides are TGTGCCAGCAGCTTAAACTCAGGCTACGATTCTAACTATGGCTACACCTTC. This codes for CASSLNSGYDSNYGYTF.

The CDR3 loop reads CASTMTGDYNEQFF. CDR3 bases: TGTGCCAGCACTATGACAGGAGACTACAATGAGCAGTTCTTC. J is TRBJ2-1 and V is TRBV6-5; D perhaps matches TRBD1 (6 bases). Between the trimmed V and J ends, which lost 7 bases and 3 bases, there was a span of 13 bases. The CDR3 consists of 14 residues. Germline V gene lookup returns CDR1 MNHEY and CDR2 SVGAGI.

The rearrangement uses TRBV3-1 (or the pseudogene TRBV3-2) and TRBJ2-3, with unresolved D. CDR3 length equals 15 residues. The germline gives CDR1 LGHDT, CDR2 YNNKEL (reference sequence). Trimming pared 1 base from V and 2 bases from J, leaving 10 bases between. CDR3 in DNA: TGTGCCAGCAGCCAAGGGGCCGTTTTCACAGATACGCAGTATTTT. Translating it yields CASSQGAVFTDTQYF.

The rearrangement joins TRBV4-1 to TRBJ1-4, with 11 bases fitting TRBD1. The CDR3 spans 16 residues. Germline V CDR1 and CDR2: MGHRA, YSYEKL. V shed 5 bases and J 1 base; nucleotides not matched to a gene: 3. CDR3 DNA sequence: TGCGCCAGCAGCAGGGGACAGGGGGGAACTAATGAAAAACTGTTTTTT. It encodes CASSRGQGGTNEKLFF.

The chain combines TRBV7-2 with TRBJ2-1; weak D call: TRBD2 (6 bases). Germline-derived CDR1 and CDR2 are SGHTA and FQGNSA. Trimming removed 5 bases at V and 6 bases at J, with 11 bases between. The CDR3 length is 13 residues. The CDR3 DNA follows: TGTGCCAGCAGCGCCGGGACTCCCAATGAGCAGTTCTTC. Its protein is CASSAGTPNEQFF.

The chain recombines TRBV18 with TRBJ2-7; TRBD2 is a possible D gene (6 bases). Deletions cut 0 bases from V and 7 bases from J, with 13 bases between. From germline, CDR1 is KGHSH and CDR2 LQKENI. This CDR3 spans 14 amino acids. DNA for the CDR3: TGTGCCAGCTCACCACCGCTAGGGGCGGGGGAGCAGTACTTC. Amino acid sequence: CASSPPLGAGEQYF.

The V and J genes are TRBV7-3 and TRBJ2-2, with D tentatively TRBD1 (5 bases). The CDR3 totals 16 residues. CDR1 SGHTA and CDR2 FQGTGA come from the germline V gene. V was trimmed by 4 bases and J by 7 bases, leaving 19 bases between them. The CDR3 nucleotides read TGTGCCAGCAGCTCCGCGGCAGGGTATGCAGGCGGGGAGCTGTTTTTT. The encoded protein is CASSSAAGYAGGELFF.